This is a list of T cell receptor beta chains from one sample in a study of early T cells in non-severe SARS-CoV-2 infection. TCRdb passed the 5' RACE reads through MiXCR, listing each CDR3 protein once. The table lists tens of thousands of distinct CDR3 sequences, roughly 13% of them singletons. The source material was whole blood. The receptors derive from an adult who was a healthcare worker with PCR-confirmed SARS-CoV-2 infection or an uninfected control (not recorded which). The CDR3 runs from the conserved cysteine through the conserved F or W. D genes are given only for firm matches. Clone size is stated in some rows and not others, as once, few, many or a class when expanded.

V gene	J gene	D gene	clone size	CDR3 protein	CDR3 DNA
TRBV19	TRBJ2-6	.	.	CATRPGVSSGANVLTF	TGTGCCACGAGACCGGGAGTAAGCTCTGGGGCCAACGTCCTGACTTTC
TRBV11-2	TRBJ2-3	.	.	CASRTTATDTQYF	TGTGCCAGCAGAACGACCGCTACAGATACGCAGTATTTT
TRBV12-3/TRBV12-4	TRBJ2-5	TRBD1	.	CASSSGQGRETQYF	TGTGCCAGCAGTTCCGGACAGGGGAGGGAGACCCAGTACTTC
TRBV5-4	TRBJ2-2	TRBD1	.	CASSSGTGNTGELFF	TGTGCCAGCAGCTCCGGGACAGGGAACACCGGGGAGCTGTTTTTT
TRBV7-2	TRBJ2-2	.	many	CASSPGGRVTGELFF	TGTGCCAGCAGCCCAGGGGGGCGCGTCACCGGGGAGCTGTTTTTT
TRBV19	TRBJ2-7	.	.	CASSYDYQSPHEQYF	TGTGCCAGTAGTTATGATTACCAGAGCCCCCACGAGCAGTACTTC
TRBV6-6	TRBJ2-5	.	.	CASSSNLEETQYF	TGTGCCAGCAGTTCTAACTTAGAAGAGACCCAGTACTTC
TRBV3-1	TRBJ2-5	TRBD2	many	CASSHPGLAGGKETQYF	TGTGCCAGCAGCCACCCCGGACTAGCGGGGGGCAAAGAGACCCAGTACTTC
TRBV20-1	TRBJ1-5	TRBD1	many	CSASPGGSSNQPQHF	TGCAGTGCTAGCCCAGGGGGAAGCAGCAATCAGCCCCAGCATTTT
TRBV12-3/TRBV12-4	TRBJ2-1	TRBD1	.	CASSMDRGNEQFF	TGTGCCAGCAGTATGGACAGGGGCAATGAGCAGTTCTTC
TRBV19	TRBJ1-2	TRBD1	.	CASSEGQVGYGYTF	TGTGCCAGTAGTGAAGGACAGGTCGGCTATGGCTACACCTTC
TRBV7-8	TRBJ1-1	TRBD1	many	CASSSLQGAWDEAFF	TGTGCCAGCAGCTCTCTCCAGGGGGCCTGGGATGAAGCTTTCTTT
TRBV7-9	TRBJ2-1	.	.	CASRRGDKNEQFF	TGTGCCAGCAGGAGAGGGGATAAAAATGAGCAGTTCTTC
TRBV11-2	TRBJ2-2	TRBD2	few	CASSSSGRANTGELFF	TGTGCCAGCAGCTCTAGCGGGAGGGCGAACACCGGGGAGCTGTTTTTT
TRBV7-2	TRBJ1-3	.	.	CASSLRTDNSGNTIYF	TGTGCCAGCAGTTTACGGACGGACAACTCTGGAAACACCATATATTTT
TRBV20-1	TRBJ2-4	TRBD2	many	CSARGLAGIQYF	TGCAGTGCTAGGGGACTAGCTGGCATTCAGTACTTC
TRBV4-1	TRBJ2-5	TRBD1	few	CASSQDRGGRETQYF	TGCGCCAGCAGCCAAGATCGAGGGGGCCGGGAGACCCAGTACTTC
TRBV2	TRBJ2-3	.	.	CASSERGTSTDTQYF	TGTGCCAGCAGTGAAAGGGGGACTAGCACAGATACGCAGTATTTT
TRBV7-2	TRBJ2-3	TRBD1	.	CASSPGQDTDTQYF	TGTGCCAGCAGCCCGGGACAGGACACAGATACGCAGTATTTT
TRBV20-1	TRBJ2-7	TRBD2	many	CSARRTSAYEQYF	TGCAGTGCTAGAAGGACTAGCGCCTACGAGCAGTACTTC
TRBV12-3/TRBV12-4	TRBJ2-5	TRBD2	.	CASSLTSGLYQETQYF	TGTGCCAGCAGTTTGACTAGCGGATTGTACCAAGAGACCCAGTACTTC
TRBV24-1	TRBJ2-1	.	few	CATSEIVYNEQFF	TGTGCCACCAGTGAAATAGTCTACAATGAGCAGTTCTTC
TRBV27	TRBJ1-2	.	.	CASSPTALYGYTF	TGTGCCAGCAGTCCGACGGCGCTGTACGGCTACACCTTC
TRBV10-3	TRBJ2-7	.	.	CAISESRDPLEQYF	TGTGCCATCAGTGAGTCGAGAGACCCCCTCGAGCAGTACTTC
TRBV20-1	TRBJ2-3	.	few	CSARGGGTQYF	TGCAGTGCTAGAGGGGGAGGTACGCAGTATTTT
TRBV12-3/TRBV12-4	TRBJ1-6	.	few	CASSFKNSPLHF	TGTGCCAGCAGTTTCAAGAATTCACCCCTCCACTTT
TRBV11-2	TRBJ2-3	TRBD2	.	CASSPVTSGTDTQYF	TGTGCCAGCAGCCCCGTGACTAGCGGCACAGATACGCAGTATTTT
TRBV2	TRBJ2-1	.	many	CASSPLGSRVNEQFF	TGTGCCAGCAGCCCCTTAGGGTCCCGAGTCAATGAGCAGTTCTTC
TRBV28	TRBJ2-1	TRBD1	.	CASRSGQGSYNEQFF	TGTGCCAGCAGATCGGGACAGGGGTCCTACAATGAGCAGTTCTTC
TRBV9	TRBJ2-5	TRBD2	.	CAPSRLAGALETQYF	TGTGCCCCAAGCCGGTTAGCGGGGGCCCTCGAGACCCAGTACTTC
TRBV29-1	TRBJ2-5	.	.	CSGGNQETQYF	TGCAGTGGAGGGAATCAAGAGACCCAGTACTTC
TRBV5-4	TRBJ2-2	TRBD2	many	CASSLSGGHTGELFF	TGTGCCAGCAGCTTGTCGGGGGGGCACACCGGGGAGCTGTTTTTT
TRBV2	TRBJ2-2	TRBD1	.	CASRGQGVWTGELFF	TGTGCCAGCAGGGGACAGGGGGTCTGGACCGGGGAGCTGTTTTTT
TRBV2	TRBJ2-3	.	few	CASSEFSRASTDTQYF	TGTGCCAGCAGTGAATTTTCCAGGGCTAGCACAGATACGCAGTATTTT
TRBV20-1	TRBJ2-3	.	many	CSTNSGDTQYF	TGCAGCACTAACTCGGGAGATACGCAGTATTTT
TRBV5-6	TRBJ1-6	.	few	CASSLEVASSPLHF	TGTGCCAGCAGCTTGGAGGTGGCCTCCTCACCCCTCCACTTT
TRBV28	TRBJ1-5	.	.	CASSLPDQPQHF	TGTGCCAGCAGTTTACCCGATCAGCCCCAGCATTTT
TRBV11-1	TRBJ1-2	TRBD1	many	CASSQTRTGDGYTF	TGTGCCAGCAGCCAAACCCGGACAGGAGATGGCTACACCTTC
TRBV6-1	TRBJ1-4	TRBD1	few	CASSGQGAREVEKLFF	TGTGCCAGCAGTGGACAGGGGGCAAGGGAAGTGGAAAAACTGTTTTTT
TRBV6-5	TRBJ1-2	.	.	CASRPDSYTDGYTF	TGTGCCAGCAGACCAGACTCCTACACCGATGGCTACACCTTC
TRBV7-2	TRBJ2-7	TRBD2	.	CASSLASLAGVSYEQYF	TGTGCCAGCAGCCTAGCGAGCCTAGCGGGAGTTTCCTACGAGCAGTACTTC